Each of the 4 T cell receptor beta chains below was sequenced from the same sample in a study of blood T cells in healthy people across ages (dated by TCRdb to 2014 to 2015). Libraries were made using 5' RACE. The data were produced on an Illumina HiSeq 2500. A second roughly 6 to 12 cycle PCR used a sample-barcoded 5' primer and a J-beta primer mix. TCRdb trimmed the raw reads at Q25, called clones with MiXCR and kept productive beta chains. One record per CDR3 amino acid sequence lists the most common genes and DNA. The sample table holds 600,000 to 850,000 distinct CDR3 sequences, of which 35% to 45% were seen once. 20% to 25% of the sample belongs to the ten largest clones. The specimen was blood. The receptors derive from a woman aged 55-69 years in good health.

The DNA for the CDR3 is TGCAGTGCAACCCCCACAGGGTTTGAGACCCAGTACTTC. Its translation: CSATPTGFETQYF. This chain joins TRBV20-1 and TRBJ2-5, with a weak D call TRBD1 (6 bases). Germline-derived CDR1 and CDR2 are DFQATT and SNEGSKA (reference sequence). The length of the CDR3 is 13 residues. Trimming took 6 bases from V and 5 from J, leaving 16 bases between them.

Many counts were recorded for this clonotype. The chain uses TRBV10-2 and TRBJ2-1, with 12 bases aligning to TRBD2. CDR1 is WSHSY and CDR2 is SAAADI in the germline V gene. CDR3 length: 19 amino acids. Unmatched junction bases numbered 16, after V lost 5 bases and J lost 5 bases. The CDR3 loop reads CASSPTDRVLAGGDNEQFF. The CDR3 bases are TGCGCCAGCAGTCCCACCGACAGGGTCCTAGCGGGAGGGGACAATGAGCAGTTCTTC.

The chain links TRBV7-2 to TRBJ2-3, with 9 positions matching TRBD2. V dropped 2 bases and J dropped 5; count of bases not matched to a gene: 11. The CDR3 totals 17 residues. The germline V gene encodes CDR1 SGHTA and CDR2 FQGNSA. CDR3 amino acids: CASSLWGGGVRRDTQYF. CDR3 nucleotides: TGTGCCAGCAGCTTATGGGGCGGGGGGGTCCGCAGAGATACGCAGTATTTT.

The V and J genes are TRBV11-2 and TRBJ2-1; D is possibly TRBD2 (6 bases). With the DNA end fitting TRBJ2-7 better, the J assignment may be wrong. The length of the CDR3 is 16 residues. CDR1 and CDR2 (germline): SGHAT, FQNNGV. Here the CDR3 DNA reads TGTGCCAGCAGCTTAGGGGCCAGCGGGTTGGCCTACGAGCAGTACTTC. Residues: CASSLGASGLAYEQYF.